This TCR beta chain was captured by sequencing in a study of beta chain features in type 1 diabetes. Study conclusions and caveats: Researchers cautioned that cDNA sequencing could over-represent cells with high TCR expression. TCRB CDR3 length was moderately but significantly reduced in all four CD4+ subsets of Type 1 diabetes patients.

A single heparinised draw of around 0.11 L on average was taken per donor. CD45RO/CCR7/CD25/CD127/CD95/CD27 separated CD4+ naive, central memory, regulatory and stem cell-like memory cells by sorting. All of the isolated RNA was reverse transcribed, so expressed TCRB transcripts were sequenced. Produced via immunoSEQ multiplex PCR; TCRdb's table is partial and in-frame only. Of hundreds of thousands of clones in the sample, about an eighth were seen once. The table lists this clone with a few counts. Its target is unknown. The CDR3 spans 16 residues. Germline assignment: CDR1 MDHEN and CDR2 SYDVKM. Trimming shortened V by 4 bases and J by 2 bases, and 17 bases separated the two germline ends.

Specimen: naive CD4+ T cells from blood. This sequence originates from a man aged 18-30 years with type 1 diabetes. The V call is TRBV28, the J call TRBJ1-1; tentative D call: TRBD1 (5 bases). This CDR3 reads CASSSFAGPRNTEAFF. For the CDR3, the DNA is TGTGCCAGCAGTTCTTTCGCGGGGCCTAGAAACACTGAAGCTTTCTTT.